The 25 T cell receptor beta chains presented below share a single source sample, sequenced in a study of blood T cell repertoires in COVID-19. The assay was immunoSEQ multiplex PCR, and TCRdb's table has in-frame clones only and misses some. The sample includes about 230,000 clones, 65% to 90% seen only once; the top ten take 7.4%. The sequencing input was peripheral blood. These receptors all stem from a woman in her 50s with acute or convalescent COVID-19.

This chain connects TRBV19 to TRBJ1-2; D is unresolved. This CDR3 has 12 amino acids. Trimming took off 3 bases at V and 8 bases at J, with 10 bases between the two ends. Germline V CDR1 and CDR2: LNHDA, SQIVND (reference sequence). DNA of the CDR3: TGTGCCAGTAGTATCGGAGGCCGAGGCTACACCTTC. It encodes CASSIGGRGYTF.

This clone has only a few counts. This chain links TRBV12-3 or TRBV12-4 with TRBJ1-4; no reliable D call. V was cut by 8 bases and J by 4 bases, with 8 bases left in between. CDR3 size: 12 residues. The chain's CDR3 is CASATFNEKLFF. CDR3 bases: TGTGCCAGCGCGACTTTTAATGAAAAACTGTTTTTT.

This rearrangement joins TRBV18 to TRBJ1-1; maybe TRBD1 (5 bases). The germline gives CDR1 KGHSH, CDR2 LQKENI. The CDR3 is 14 residues long. Trimming stripped 3 bases from V and 3 bases from J, with 11 bases between. The CDR3 sequence: CASSPTRQYTEAFF. The CDR3 nucleotides read TGTGCCAGCTCACCGACTCGACAGTACACTGAAGCTTTCTTT.

This clone has just one count. The same CDR3 also results from other DNA sequences found in this sample. The rearrangement joins TRBV5-1 to TRBJ2-3; 9 bases map to TRBD1. The trim removed 3 bases at V and 3 bases at J, leaving 2 bases unmatched. The CDR3 contains 14 residues. The germline gives CDR1 SGHRS, CDR2 YFSETQ. Written as DNA, the CDR3 is TGCGCCAGCAGCTCTGGACAGGGGACAGATACGCAGTATTTT. Encoded protein: CASSSGQGTDTQYF.

DNA of the CDR3: TGTGCCAGCAGCCTTCGCGGACTCACAGATACGCAGTATTTT. Translated: CASSLRGLTDTQYF. This chain connects TRBV3-1 (or the pseudogene TRBV3-2) to TRBJ2-3; a weak D match, TRBD2 (5 bases). Trimming stripped 4 bases from V and 2 bases from J, with 10 bases between. Germline lookup yields CDR1 LGHDT and CDR2 YNNKEL (reference sequence). The CDR3 runs 14 residues.

The gene calls are TRBV2 and TRBJ2-2, with TRBD2 matching over 10 bases. Germline assignment: CDR1 SNHLY and CDR2 FYNNEI. This CDR3 contains 15 residues. Losses at the gene ends were 10 bases for V and 4 bases for J; bases not matched to a gene: 9. As DNA, the CDR3 is TGTGCCACAAAAGCGGGGACTAGCGCCACCGGGGAGCTGTTTTTT. This gives the protein CATKAGTSATGELFF.

This clone was recorded a few times. The chain joins TRBV6-6 to TRBJ1-1, with no clear D. The V end was cut by 8 bases, the J end by 12 bases, with 22 bases between. The CDR3 has 13 amino acids. In germline, CDR1 is MNHNY, CDR2 SVGAGI (reference sequence). CDR3 in amino acids: CASRKRVIDEPFF. The CDR3 bases are TGTGCCAGCCGCAAGCGAGTTATCGATGAGCCTTTCTTT.

The rearrangement uses TRBV30 and TRBJ1-5; D might be TRBD1 (5 bases). Trimming removed 7 bases at V and 5 bases at J, with 15 bases between. The CDR3 is 13 amino acids. Germline CDR1 GTSNPN, CDR2 SVGIG (reference sequence). CDR3 sequence (DNA): TGTGCCTTCCAGGTGGGGGGGGATCAGCCCCAGCATTTT. As protein: CAFQVGGDQPQHF.

This clone was found many times. The chain joins TRBV7-9 to TRBJ1-2; no definite D call. The CDR3 extends over 14 amino acids. The germline gives CDR1 SEHNR, CDR2 FQNEAQ (reference sequence). The ends were cut back, 1 base at V and 2 bases at J, with 8 bases in the middle. CDR3 in amino acids: CASSLGAGNYGYTF. For the CDR3, the DNA is TGTGCCAGCAGCTTAGGGGCAGGAAACTATGGCTACACCTTC.

J is TRBJ2-5 and V is TRBV19; possible D gene TRBD2, 5 bases. The CDR3 covers 15 residues. Trimming shortened V by 5 bases and J by 5 bases, and 18 bases separated the two germline ends. Germline CDR1 LNHDA, CDR2 SQIVND (reference sequence). The CDR3 reads CASSVAGPPGETQYF. The CDR3 region has the DNA TGTGCCAGTAGTGTCGCCGGCCCCCCGGGGGAGACCCAGTACTTC.

The V and J genes are TRBV4-1 and TRBJ2-1; 9 bases agree with TRBD1. With 6 bases clipped from V and 0 bases from J, the junction kept 6 bases outside the gene matches. The germline CDR1 and CDR2 sequences are MGHRA and YSYEKL. The CDR3 has 16 amino acids. Here the CDR3 DNA reads TGCGCCAGCAGTCCTCTGGGACAGGGCTCCTACAATGAGCAGTTCTTC. Translation gives CASSPLGQGSYNEQFF.

This sequence joins TRBV30 and TRBJ1-1; a weak D match, TRBD1 (5 bases). CDR3 size: 15 residues. Trimming cost V 5 bases and J 0 bases, with 16 bases left between them. Germline V gene lookup returns CDR1 GTSNPN and CDR2 SVGIG (reference sequence). This CDR3 reads CAWYLGGWMNTEAFF. As DNA, the CDR3 is TGTGCCTGGTACCTCGGGGGGTGGATGAACACTGAAGCTTTCTTT.

The chain is built from TRBV28 and TRBJ1-4; D is unresolved. This CDR3 spans 15 amino acids. Germline CDR1 is MDHEN and CDR2 is SYDVKM. Trimming removed 6 bases from V and 7 bases from J, with 18 bases in between. In nucleotides, the CDR3 is TGTGCCAGCAGGTTACCGAGTGGGCGGGGTGAAAAACTGTTTTTT. Translating gives CASRLPSGRGEKLFF.

This chain joins TRBV19 and TRBJ1-2, with TRBD1 identical over 7 bases. J was trimmed by 8 bases and V by 7 bases; bases with no gene match: 10. CDR1 is LNHDA and CDR2 is SQIVND in the germline V gene (reference sequence). This CDR3 is 13 amino acids long. CDR3 loop: CASTTGDGRGYTF. The CDR3 DNA follows: TGTGCCAGTACTACAGGGGACGGTCGAGGCTACACCTTC.

J is TRBJ1-2 and V is TRBV7-2, with D unclear. CDR3 length: 15 residues. The V gene's germline CDR1 is SGHTA and CDR2 FQGNSA. Trimming pared 5 bases from V and 1 base from J, leaving 14 bases between. The CDR3 reads CASSPGQAINYGYTF. Here the CDR3 DNA reads TGTGCCAGCAGCCCCGGCCAGGCCATTAACTATGGCTACACCTTC.

The rearrangement uses TRBV3-1 (or the pseudogene TRBV3-2) and TRBJ1-1; D remains unclear. The V gene's germline CDR1 is LGHDT and CDR2 YNNKEL (reference sequence). Trimming took off 4 bases at V and 0 bases at J, with 9 bases between the two ends. This CDR3 comprises 14 residues. CDR3 bases: TGTGCCAGCAGCCGGGCAGGAATGAACACTGAAGCTTTCTTT. Translated, it gives CASSRAGMNTEAFF.

V gene TRBV19 combines with J gene TRBJ1-2; the D gene is possibly TRBD1 (5 bases). Germline loops: CDR1 LNHDA, CDR2 SQIVND (reference sequence). This CDR3 has 14 amino acids. V was cut by 1 base and J by 3 bases, with 9 bases left in between. The CDR3 DNA reads as TGTGCCAGTAGTATAGGGACACCAGACTATGGCTACACCTTC. It codes for CASSIGTPDYGYTF.

This clone showed up just once. The chain recombines TRBV27 with TRBJ2-2; 16 bases are shared with TRBD2. Germline V lookup: CDR1 MNHEY, CDR2 SMNVEV (reference sequence). CDR3 length: 17 amino acids. After removal of 1 base from V and 6 bases from J, the junction contained 2 bases not matched to a gene. The CDR3 bases are TGTGCCAGCAGTTTATTGGGACTAGCGGGGGGGGCCGGGGAGCTGTTTTTT. Residues: CASSLLGLAGGAGELFF.

V usage is TRBV2 and J usage is TRBJ2-1; D may be TRBD1 (5 bases). The germline V gene has CDR1 SNHLY and CDR2 FYNNEI. V shed 5 bases and J shed 5 bases, with 10 bases lying between them. This CDR3 region has 13 residues. The CDR3 protein is CASSYRRDNEQFF. CDR3 sequence (DNA): TGTGCCAGCAGTTACAGGAGAGACAATGAGCAGTTCTTC.

This rearrangement joins TRBV7-9 to TRBJ2-3; D perhaps matches TRBD2 (7 bases). The CDR3 covers 14 residues. Germline CDR1 and CDR2: SEHNR and FQNEAQ (reference sequence). V was trimmed by 10 bases and J by 6 bases, leaving 20 bases between them. This CDR3 is CATSGGGSTDTQYF. The CDR3 DNA sequence: TGTGCCACGAGTGGGGGCGGGAGTACGGATACGCAGTATTTT.

This chain connects TRBV5-8 to TRBJ1-3; D call uncertain. The V gene lost 7 bases and the J gene lost 0 bases, with 14 bases spanning the gap. CDR3 length: 15 amino acids. Germline V lookup: CDR1 SGHTS, CDR2 YDEGEE. CDR3 DNA sequence: TGTGCCAGCGCCTGGCAGGCGTTCTCTGGAAACACCATATATTTT. Translated, it gives CASAWQAFSGNTIYF. The whole variable domain, remainder taken from reference TRBV5-8 and TRBJ1-3, is EAGVTQSPTHLIKTRGQQATLRCSPISGHTSVYWYQQALGLGLQFLLWYDEGEERNRGNFPPRFSGRQFPNYSSELNVNALELEDSALYLCASAWQAFSGNTIYFGEGSWLTVV.

The chain employs TRBV6-1 and TRBJ2-5; D perhaps matches TRBD1 (6 bases). Germline CDR1 is MNHNS and CDR2 is SASEGT. The germline V and J ends were trimmed by 0 bases and 5 bases, with 13 bases remaining between them. The CDR3 spans 15 residues. CDR3 region: CASSEALGARETQYF. For the CDR3, the DNA is TGTGCCAGCAGTGAAGCGCTGGGGGCGCGTGAGACCCAGTACTTC.

The CDR3 nucleotides read TGTGCCATCAGTGAATTGGGCCAGGTGGAATTTAGTGGCTACACCTTC. It yields the protein CAISELGQVEFSGYTF. V usage is TRBV10-3 and J usage is TRBJ1-2; no clear D gene. The length of the CDR3 is 16 residues. Germline lookup yields CDR1 ENHRY and CDR2 SYGVKD. Deletions cut 3 bases from V and 7 bases from J, with 21 bases between.

This clone was seen more than once but under ten times. The rearrangement joins TRBV21-1 to TRBJ1-2; the table's D call, TRBD1, was not checked against the DNA. TRBV21-1 has pseudogene status. The length of the CDR3 is 15 residues. The CDR3 protein is CASSKEGGPGDGYTF. CDR3 DNA sequence: TGTGCCAGCAGCAAGGAAGGGGGTCCCGGAGATGGCTACACCTTC.

This clone was found a few times. The genes are TRBV28 and TRBJ2-7; D is possibly TRBD1 (5 bases). The CDR3 extends over 13 amino acids. Germline assignment: CDR1 MDHEN and CDR2 SYDVKM. Trimming took 4 bases from V and 1 from J, leaving 8 bases between them. The CDR3 DNA reads TGTGCCAGCAGTTCGGCAGGGTCCTACGAGCAGTACTTC. It encodes CASSSAGSYEQYF.